This T cell receptor (beta chain) originates from a study of cytomegalovirus exposure and HLA in healthy donors. This CDR3 comprises 14 residues. With V trimmed by 1 base and J by 11 bases, 10 bases remained unmatched. The V gene's germline CDR1 is SGHDT and CDR2 YYEEEE. Turning to this clone: As yet, its antigen is unknown.

Overall study results and limits: Subsequent analysis revealed that first-cohort TCR clusters tended to co-occur in the 120 validation repertoires. Cytomegalovirus association was listed for around 170 TCR beta chains.

Sequencing used immunoSEQ multiplex PCR; TCRdb keeps in-frame clones, though not all of them. The repertoire has roughly 80,000 clones, less than 95% of them found once; the top ten carry roughly 3.3%. The sample taken for sequencing was PBMCs. The sequence came from a woman under 30 in good health and CMV-seropositive. V is TRBV5-6 and J is TRBJ1-2; 8 bases are shared with TRBD1. As DNA, the CDR3 is TGTGCCAGCAGCTTGTTGTTGGGGACAGGCTCTTACACCTTC. Translation: CASSLLLGTGSYTF.